The rows below give T cell receptor beta chains drawn from one sample of a study of blood T cell repertoires in COVID-19. Assay: immunoSEQ multiplex PCR; the TCRdb copy retains only in-frame clones and omits some. The table has about 380,000 clones, roughly four fifths seen once. Sequencing was done on a sample of peripheral blood. The origin of the receptors is a human donor with acute or convalescent COVID-19. The donor label of this sample is uncertain. CDR3s include the opening cysteine and the closing phenylalanine or tryptophan.

j_gene,len,v_gene,CDR3aa
TRBJ1-3,14,TRBV18,CASSPTRQADTIYF
TRBJ1-4,15,TRBV18,CASSLILATNEKLFF
TRBJ2-3,14,TRBV2,CASRRAGGTDTQYF
TRBJ2-1,16,TRBV7-9,CASSPAGLGVPNEQFF
TRBJ1-4,15,TRBV5-5,CASSLGTGTNEKLFF
TRBJ2-6,16,TRBV3-1/TRBV3-2,CASSQGQGTGANVLTF
TRBJ1-1,13,TRBV19,CASGFQGIPEAFF
TRBJ2-1,15,TRBV7-8,CASSLVTRDFNEQFF
TRBJ2-7,14,TRBV7-9,CASSSSGLHYEQYF
TRBJ2-1,15,TRBV19,CASSMFRGPGNEQFF
TRBJ2-7,12,TRBV2,CASSRQAYEQYF
TRBJ1-3,16,TRBV28,CASSSPGTGGFHTIYF
TRBJ1-1,11,TRBV18,CASSVNTEAFF
TRBJ1-2,13,TRBV7-2,CASSISANYGYTF
TRBJ1-2,15,TRBV2,CASSTQGRANYGYTF
TRBJ2-6,17,TRBV30,CAWSLPRGSSGANVLTF
TRBJ1-4,14,TRBV2,CASRDSGQGGKLFF
TRBJ2-3,12,TRBV19,CASSPRVDTQYF
TRBJ1-4,15,TRBV15,CATSREETGTVKLFF
TRBJ2-1,15,TRBV3-1/TRBV3-2,CASSQEGLPYNEQFF
TRBJ2-6,16,TRBV28,CASSPVEGSGANVLTF
TRBJ2-7,15,TRBV5-1,CASSLEPQGGYEQYF
TRBJ1-4,13,TRBV27,CASSFVHQEKLFF
TRBJ1-4,14,TRBV30,CAWSGSGGGEKLFF
TRBJ1-1,12,TRBV5-4,CASSFYGAEAFF
TRBJ1-2,17,TRBV30,CAWSGVFGDFGNYGYTF
TRBJ1-1,14,TRBV30,CAWGNGQLNTEAFF
TRBJ2-1,15,TRBV14,CASSPRSVGANEQFF
TRBJ1-1,12,TRBV29-1,CSARQGASEAFF
TRBJ1-4,19,TRBV6-1,CASSDRTNWASATNEKLFF
TRBJ2-7,16,TRBV5-1,CASTLGTLGVSYEQYF
TRBJ2-1,12,TRBV3-1/TRBV3-2,CASSQDQNLQFF
TRBJ2-7,12,TRBV29-1,CSVEVSTYEQYF
TRBJ1-1,15,TRBV3-1/TRBV3-2,CASSQWDRSYFEAFF
TRBJ1-1,15,TRBV6-1,CASSEVGTGFTEAFF
TRBJ2-1,15,TRBV11-2,CASSRTSGAEGEQFF
TRBJ2-1,13,TRBV29-1,CSVTGLSYNEQFF
TRBJ1-2,15,TRBV7-6,CASSLVAGGDYGYTF
TRBJ2-5,19,TRBV3-1/TRBV3-2,CASSQGATGQGSVGETQYF
TRBJ2-7,15,TRBV27,CASSLSRGPPYEQYF